The clone carrying this T cell receptor beta chain was counted a single time. Its antigen is currently unknown. This entry belongs to a study of long-term antiretroviral therapy in people with HIV. Study results and limitations: Clones that expanded before ART (that is, prior to treatment) dominated the repertoire at all time points.

The run of the v3.0 immunoSEQ assay was at survey level. Assay: immunoSEQ multiplex PCR; the TCRdb copy retains only in-frame clones and omits some. The table includes 25,000 to 35,000 clones, roughly nine tenths detected once. CDR1 is MNHEY, CDR2 SMNVEV, per germline (reference sequence). V trimming: 8 bases; J trimming: 6 bases; junction bases outside the gene matches: 12. There are 14 residues in the CDR3. The sample consisted of unsorted PBMCs, taken 3.1 years after starting antiretroviral therapy. This sequence joins TRBV27 and TRBJ1-2; TRBD1 matches at 7 bases. This clonotype was sampled from a man aged 18 to 29 with HIV. DNA of the CDR3: TGTGCCAGCGCAGGGAAGGGACAGAGGCATGGCTACACCTTC. It yields the protein CASAGKGQRHGYTF.